Listed below are T cell receptor beta chains from one sample, sequenced in a study of graft-versus-host responses after intestinal transplantation. Using immunoSEQ multiplex PCR, the repertoire was profiled, and TCRdb retains in-frame clones only, with some absent. The sample lists about 9,100 clones, around 74% occurring once. Sequencing was performed on ileum tissue, taken roughly 490 days after intestinal transplant. The receptor source for this set is a human patient who received an intestinal transplant, so some T cells may come from the graft donor. The CDR3 runs from the conserved cysteine through the conserved F or W. The D gene is left open where the match is weak. Expanded clones are given a class, and other clones once, few, many or no size at all.

- - TRBJ2-7 TRBV19 CASSITSTYEQYF TGTGCCAGTAGTATTACTTCTACGTACGAGCAGTACTTC
- - TRBJ2-3 TRBV2 CASRARPSTDTQYF TGTGCCTCCCGGGCACGGCCTAGCACAGATACGCAGTATTTT
- once TRBJ1-1 TRBV2 CASSEGWNTEAFF TGTGCCAGCAGCGAGGGGTGGAACACTGAAGCTTTCTTT
- - TRBJ2-7 TRBV5-1 CASSVVGYEQYF TGCGCCAGCAGCGTGGTTGGCTACGAGCAGTACTTC
- - TRBJ2-7 TRBV29-1 CSVVHPGFGYEQYF TGCAGCGTTGTGCACCCGGGTTTTGGCTACGAGCAGTACTTC
TRBD2 - TRBJ2-7 TRBV5-4 CASSFTTSGRMDEQYF TGTGCCAGCAGCTTCACGACTAGCGGGAGAATGGACGAGCAGTACTTC
- once TRBJ2-7 TRBV2 CASRGVNSYEQYF TGTGCCAGCAGGGGGGTTAATTCCTACGAGCAGTACTTC
TRBD1 - TRBJ1-5 TRBV29-1 CSVALGTGGGQPQHF TGCAGCGTCGCACTTGGGACAGGGGGCGGGCAGCCCCAGCATTTT
TRBD1 - TRBJ2-2 TRBV6-5 CASSQGTGVSLFF TGTGCCAGCAGCCAAGGGACAGGGGTATCGCTGTTTTTT
- - TRBJ1-5 TRBV5-5 CASSPAGRSNQPQHF TGTGCCAGCAGCCCGGCGGGTCGGAGCAATCAGCCCCAGCATTTT
TRBD1 - TRBJ2-1 TRBV6-1 CASSAGGSYNEQFF TGTGCCAGCAGCGCAGGGGGCTCCTACAATGAGCAGTTCTTC
- - TRBJ1-1 TRBV6-1 CASQTGTGNTEAFF TGTGCCAGCCAAACCGGGACTGGTAACACTGAAGCTTTCTTT
- few TRBJ1-1 TRBV9 CASSAGVNTEAFF TGTGCCAGCAGCGCGGGGGTAAACACTGAAGCTTTCTTT
TRBD2 - TRBJ2-4 TRBV7-8 CASSLVTSGSGNIQYF TGTGCCAGCAGCTTAGTGACTAGCGGGAGTGGCAACATTCAGTACTTC
- - TRBJ2-5 TRBV6-6 CASSKQQGGGRETQYF TGTGCCAGCAGTAAACAACAGGGAGGAGGGCGAGAGACCCAGTACTTC
- - TRBJ2-7 TRBV18 CASSPIYEQYF TGTGCCAGCTCCCCCATCTACGAGCAGTACTTC
- - TRBJ2-5 TRBV7-6 CASSPPPSGTQYF TGTGCCAGCAGCCCACCTCCGAGTGGGACCCAGTACTTC
- - TRBJ1-2 TRBV4-2 CASSQDGQAYGYTF TGTGCCAGCAGCCAAGATGGACAAGCCTATGGCTACACCTTC
- - TRBJ1-1 TRBV6-5 CASSYSEKTEAFF TGTGCCAGCAGTTACTCGGAGAAGACTGAAGCTTTCTTT
- few TRBJ2-3 TRBV7-3 CASSLGLTRSVDTQYF TGTGCCAGCAGCTTAGGACTGACTAGATCGGTCGATACGCAGTATTTT
TRBD2 few TRBJ2-1 TRBV7-3 CASSFERGEQFF TGTGCCAGCAGCTTCGAGCGGGGGGAGCAGTTCTTC
- few TRBJ1-1 TRBV29-1 CSVGDTEAFF TGCAGCGTTGGGGACACTGAAGCTTTCTTT
- - TRBJ1-4 TRBV30 CAWSSGQGYEKLFF TGTGCCTGGTCCTCGGGGCAGGGTTATGAAAAACTGTTTTTT
TRBD2 - TRBJ2-7 TRBV7-8 CASSQGLAGAYEQYF TGTGCCAGCAGCCAGGGACTAGCGGGAGCCTACGAGCAGTACTTC
- - TRBJ2-1 TRBV18 CASSPPSLGEQFF TGTGCCAGCTCACCACCGTCGCTGGGGGAGCAGTTCTTC
TRBD1 - TRBJ2-3 TRBV7-9 CASSRTGARTATQYF TGTGCCAGCAGCCGGACAGGGGCCCGTACTGCTACGCAGTATTTT
TRBD1 - TRBJ2-7 TRBV5-4 CASSLVPQGAYEQYF TGTGCCAGCAGCTTGGTTCCGCAGGGGGCCTACGAGCAGTACTTC
- - TRBJ2-7 TRBV2 CASRGVNSYEQYF TGTGCCAGCAGGGGGGTTAATTCCTACGAGCAGTACTTC
- - TRBJ2-1 TRBV5-4 CASSGGGIADYNEQFF TGTGCCAGCAGTGGTGGCGGCATCGCGGACTACAATGAGCAGTTCTTC
- once TRBJ2-7 TRBV29-1 CSVRRAQDGYEQYF TGCAGCGTCCGGCGGGCCCAGGACGGCTACGAGCAGTACTTC
- - TRBJ2-7 TRBV5-4 CASSLLTGSKSEQYF TGTGCCAGCAGTCTCCTCACAGGGAGCAAGAGCGAGCAGTACTTC
- few TRBJ1-4 TRBV25-1 CASSSEGMREKLFF TGTGCCAGCTCATCAGAGGGGATGCGTGAAAAACTGTTTTTT
- - TRBJ2-1 TRBV28 CASSFVSSYNEQFF TGTGCCAGCAGTTTTGTAAGCTCCTACAATGAGCAGTTCTTC
TRBD2 - TRBJ2-7 TRBV5-1 CASSSPAGGSYEQYF TGCGCCAGCAGCTCTCCGGCGGGAGGCTCCTACGAGCAGTACTTC
TRBD2 once TRBJ2-3 TRBV27 CASTTGGGNTDTQYF TGTGCCAGCACTACAGGCGGGGGAAACACAGATACGCAGTATTTT
TRBD1 - TRBJ2-7 TRBV9 CASSPDRAYEQYF TGTGCCAGCAGCCCCGACAGGGCCTACGAGCAGTACTTC
- - TRBJ2-5 TRBV12-5 CASGLGAGNQETQYF TGTGCTAGTGGTTTGGGGGCGGGGAACCAAGAGACCCAGTACTTC